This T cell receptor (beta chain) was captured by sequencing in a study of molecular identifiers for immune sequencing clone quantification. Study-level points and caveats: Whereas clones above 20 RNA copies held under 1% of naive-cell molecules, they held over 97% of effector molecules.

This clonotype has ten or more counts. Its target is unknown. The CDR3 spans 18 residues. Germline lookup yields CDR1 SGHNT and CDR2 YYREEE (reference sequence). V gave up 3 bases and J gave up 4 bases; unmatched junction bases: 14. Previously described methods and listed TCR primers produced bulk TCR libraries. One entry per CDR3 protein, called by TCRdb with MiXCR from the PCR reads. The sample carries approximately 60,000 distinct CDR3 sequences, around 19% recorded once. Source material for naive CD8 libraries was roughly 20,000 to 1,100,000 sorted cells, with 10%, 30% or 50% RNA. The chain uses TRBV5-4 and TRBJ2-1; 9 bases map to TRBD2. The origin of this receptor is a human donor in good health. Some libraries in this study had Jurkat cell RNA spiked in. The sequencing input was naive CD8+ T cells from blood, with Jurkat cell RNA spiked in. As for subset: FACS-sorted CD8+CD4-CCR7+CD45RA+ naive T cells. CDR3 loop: CASSSEVSGRDWYNEQFF. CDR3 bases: TGTGCCAGCAGCTCGGAGGTTAGCGGGAGAGATTGGTACAATGAGCAGTTCTTC.